The 21 T cell receptor beta chains in this list originate from one sample, sequenced in a study of blood T cell repertoires in COVID-19. Clones were sequenced by immunoSEQ multiplex PCR, and TCRdb holds only the in-frame ones, with some missing. The table records roughly 250,000 clones, nearly 90% of them present only once. The material sequenced was peripheral blood. The receptors shown here come from a woman aged 40 to 50 who had recovered from COVID-19.

The rearrangement links TRBV7-8 to TRBJ2-5, with D possibly matching TRBD2 (5 bases). This CDR3 is 17 amino acids long. The germline gives CDR1 SGHVS, CDR2 FQNEAQ. Trimming left V 1 base short and J 1 base short, with 16 bases between. The CDR3 loop is CASSLVGRGGTQETQYF. The CDR3 coding sequence is TGTGCCAGCAGCTTAGTCGGTCGAGGAGGAACCCAAGAGACCCAGTACTTC.

The chain couples TRBV10-3 to TRBJ1-2; D remains ambiguous. The V end lost 4 bases, the J end lost 4 bases, and 10 bases lay between the germline ends. The CDR3 has 13 amino acids. The V gene's germline CDR1 is ENHRY and CDR2 SYGVKD. CDR3 protein: CAISAHSTYGYTF. CDR3 in DNA: TGTGCCATCAGTGCCCACAGTACCTATGGCTACACCTTC.

CDR3 in amino acids: CASSPPVGLGNTIYF. CDR3 in DNA: TGTGCCAGCAGTCCCCCTGTGGGGCTAGGAAACACCATATATTTT. The chain combines TRBV6-6 with TRBJ1-3; D perhaps matches TRBD1 (5 bases). Trimming removed 5 bases from V and 4 bases from J, with 15 bases in between. This CDR3 is built from 15 residues. Germline assignment: CDR1 MNHNY and CDR2 SVGAGI (reference sequence).

The chain joins TRBV7-3 to TRBJ1-1; D is ambiguous. The CDR3 is 13 amino acids. The V gene lost 0 bases and the J gene lost 4 bases, with 6 bases spanning the gap. The germline CDR1 and CDR2 sequences are SGHTA and FQGTGA. The CDR3 protein is CASSLTVVTEAFF. The CDR3 DNA sequence: TGTGCCAGCAGCTTAACAGTAGTCACTGAAGCTTTCTTT.

On this clone: Its ends do not fully match the called genes, so a read error is possible. The V gene is TRBV20-1, the J gene TRBJ2-4, with 8 bases fitting TRBD1. The length of the CDR3 is 9 residues. The germline CDR1 and CDR2 sequences are DFQATT and SNEGSKA (reference sequence). The CDR3: CSAGQGGNF. The CDR3 DNA reads as TGCAGTGCCGGACAGGGAGGCAACTTC.

For the CDR3, the DNA is TGTGCCAGCAGTTACCAGTCCAGGCTCACCGGGGAGCTGTTTTTT. This gives the protein CASSYQSRLTGELFF. V is TRBV6-5 and J is TRBJ2-2, with D uncertain. Germline V lookup: CDR1 MNHEY, CDR2 SVGAGI. V lost 2 bases and J lost 4, with 11 bases in between. CDR3 size: 15 residues.

J is TRBJ2-5 and V is TRBV13; 12 nucleotides line up with TRBD2. The germline gives CDR1 PRHDT, CDR2 FYEKMQ (reference sequence). The length of the CDR3 is 15 residues. Unmatched junction bases numbered 3, after V lost 0 bases and J lost 7 bases. CDR3 nucleotides: TGTGCCAGCAGCTTAGGCCTAGCGGGAGGGGGGACCCAGTACTTC. This translates into CASSLGLAGGGTQYF.

CDR3: CASSFGQGEDKQYF. The CDR3 DNA reads TGTGCCAGCAGCTTCGGTCAGGGCGAAGATAAGCAGTACTTC. The V and J genes are TRBV11-1 and TRBJ2-7; D may be TRBD1 (5 bases). V was cut by 3 bases and J by 8 bases, with 17 bases left in between. This CDR3 contains 14 residues. The V gene's germline CDR1 is SGHAT and CDR2 FQDESV (reference sequence).

V is TRBV6-5 and J is TRBJ2-1; 8 positions agree with TRBD2. The CDR3 consists of 16 residues. Germline V gives CDR1 MNHEY, CDR2 SVGAGI. J was trimmed by 4 bases and V by 0 bases; bases with no gene match: 5. CDR3 region: CASSYSAGETYNEQFF. As DNA, the CDR3 is TGTGCCAGCAGTTACTCAGCGGGAGAGACGTACAATGAGCAGTTCTTC.

This clone was found once. This chain links TRBV5-6 with TRBJ2-2, with TRBD2 identical over 8 bases. The germline V gene has CDR1 SGHDT and CDR2 YYEEEE. There are 18 residues in the CDR3. Trimming took 2 bases from V and 6 from J; bases not matched to a gene: 15. The CDR3 DNA follows: TGTGCCAGCAGCTTACAAACGCTAGCGGGCGGCCCTTCCGGGGAGCTGTTTTTT. It codes for CASSLQTLAGGPSGELFF. Full variable domain (rest looked up from reference TRBV5-6 and TRBJ2-2): DAGVTQSPTHLIKTRGQQVTLRCSPKSGHDTVSWYQQALGQGPQFIFQYYEEEERQRGNFPDRFSGHQFPNYSSELNVNALLLGDSALYLCASSLQTLAGGPSGELFFGEGSRLTVL.

The chain links TRBV6-5 to TRBJ1-2, with 7 bases that match TRBD1. The length of the CDR3 is 15 residues. CDR1 is MNHEY, CDR2 SVGAGI, per germline. V dropped 4 bases and J dropped 3; count of bases not matched to a gene: 8. CDR3 DNA: TGTGCCAGCAGTTTACAGGGGCCGGGGGACTATGGCTACACCTTC. This codes for CASSLQGPGDYGYTF.

The chain links TRBV7-3 to TRBJ2-7; D might be TRBD2 (6 bases). The germline V gene encodes CDR1 SGHTA and CDR2 FQGTGA. V lost 4 bases and J 7 bases, leaving 8 bases between the germline ends. CDR3 length: 11 amino acids. The CDR3, as DNA: TGTGCCAGCAGCTACGGAGGGGAGCAGTACTTC. This gives the protein CASSYGGEQYF.

Details on this clone: One end of the junction is discordant with germline, which a read error may explain. The chain combines TRBV2 with TRBJ2-1; TRBD2 agrees at 7 bases. The CDR3 runs to 12 residues. Germline V gene lookup returns CDR1 SNHLY and CDR2 FYNNEI. DNA for the CDR3: TGTGCCAGCAGTGAAGCGCGGCGGGAGACGGTCTTC. Translating it yields CASSEARRETVF.

V and J are TRBV19 and TRBJ2-1, with D possibly being TRBD1 (6 bases). The CDR3 spans 11 residues. V lost 9 bases to trimming and J lost 6 bases, with 9 bases between them. Germline loops: CDR1 LNHDA, CDR2 SQIVND (reference sequence). CDR3: CASTGSNEQFF. CDR3 DNA: TGTGCCAGCACAGGGTCCAATGAGCAGTTCTTC.

The count of this clone is one. V usage is TRBV7-2 and J usage is TRBJ2-3; the D is unclear. Trimming stripped 7 bases from V and 0 bases from J, with 8 bases between. Germline V lookup: CDR1 SGHTA, CDR2 FQGNSA. The CDR3 contains 13 residues. The CDR3 region is CASKELSTDTQYF. In DNA form, the CDR3 reads TGTGCCAGCAAAGAACTAAGCACAGATACGCAGTATTTT.

The rearrangement joins TRBV30 to TRBJ2-7, with 10 bases lining up with TRBD1. Trimming removed 2 bases from V and 4 bases from J; junction bases left unmatched: 5. This CDR3 has 14 amino acids. Germline-derived CDR1 and CDR2 are GTSNPN and SVGIG (reference sequence). CDR3 protein: CAWSSGQGSYEQYF. Here the CDR3 DNA reads TGTGCCTGGAGTTCGGGACAGGGGTCTTACGAGCAGTACTTC.

This chain links TRBV28 with TRBJ1-5; 7 bases match TRBD1. Germline lookup yields CDR1 MDHEN and CDR2 SYDVKM. The trim removed 8 bases at V and 7 bases at J, leaving 5 bases unmatched. This CDR3 region has 12 residues. DNA of the CDR3: TGTGCCAGCCAAACAGGGGCCCAGCCCCAGCATTTT. Encoded protein: CASQTGAQPQHF. Based on the CDR3 plus reference TRBV28 and TRBJ1-5, the full variable domain is DVKVTQSSRYLVKRTGEKVFLECVQDMDHENMFWYRQDPGLGLRLIYFSYDVKMKEKGDIPEGYSVSREKKERFSLILESASTNQTSMYLCASQTGAQPQHFGDGTRLSIL.

CDR3 DNA sequence: TGTGCCAGCAGCAGCTCGGGACTAGCGGGAGAGGAGGGGTGCGAGCAGTACTTC. It is translated as CASSSSGLAGEEGCEQYF. The chain is built from TRBV13 and TRBJ2-5, with 14 bases that match TRBD2. The J call is uncertain, as TRBJ2-7 better fits the DNA end. Germline CDR1 reads PRHDT; CDR2 reads FYEKMQ (reference sequence). The CDR3 contains 18 residues.

This rearrangement joins TRBV3-1 (or the pseudogene TRBV3-2) to TRBJ2-6; D not resolved. Germline V gives CDR1 LGHDT, CDR2 YNNKEL (reference sequence). The CDR3 contains 15 residues. V lost 3 bases and J 2 bases, leaving 8 bases between the germline ends. CDR3 nucleotides: TGTGCCAGCAGCCATTGGAGCCCTGGGGCCAACGTCCTGACTTTC. This translates into CASSHWSPGANVLTF.

The V call is TRBV19, the J call TRBJ2-2; D ambiguous. V was cut by 5 bases and J by 4 bases, with 11 bases left in between. This CDR3 is 14 amino acids long. Germline-derived CDR1 and CDR2 are LNHDA and SQIVND (reference sequence). In DNA form, the CDR3 reads TGTGCCAGTAGTTCCTCCGTGGCCACCGGGGAGCTGTTTTTT. This translates into CASSSSVATGELFF.

The chain joins TRBV27 to TRBJ1-6, with 7 positions matching TRBD1. Trimming at V came to 1 base and at J to 3 bases, leaving 3 bases not matched to a gene. The CDR3 spans 16 residues. The germline V gene encodes CDR1 MNHEY and CDR2 SMNVEV (reference sequence). CDR3 region: CASSLWTGGYNSPLHF. The CDR3 coding sequence is TGTGCCAGCAGTTTATGGACAGGCGGCTATAATTCACCCCTCCACTTT.